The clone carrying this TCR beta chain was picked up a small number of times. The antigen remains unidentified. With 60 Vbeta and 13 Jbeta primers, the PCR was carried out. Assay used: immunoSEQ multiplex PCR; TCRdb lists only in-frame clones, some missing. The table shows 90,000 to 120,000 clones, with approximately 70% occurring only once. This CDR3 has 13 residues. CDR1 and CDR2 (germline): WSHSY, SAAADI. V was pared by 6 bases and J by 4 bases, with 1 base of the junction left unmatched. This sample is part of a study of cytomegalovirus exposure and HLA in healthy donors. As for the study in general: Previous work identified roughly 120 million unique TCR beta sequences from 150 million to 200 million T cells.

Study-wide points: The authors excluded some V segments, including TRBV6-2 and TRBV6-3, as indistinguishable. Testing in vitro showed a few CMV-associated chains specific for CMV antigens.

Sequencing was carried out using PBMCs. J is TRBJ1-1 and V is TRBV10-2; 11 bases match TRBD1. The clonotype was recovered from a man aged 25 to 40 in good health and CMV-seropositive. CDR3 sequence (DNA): TGCGCCAGCAGCGGGACAGGGGGCACTGAAGCTTTCTTT. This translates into CASSGTGGTEAFF.